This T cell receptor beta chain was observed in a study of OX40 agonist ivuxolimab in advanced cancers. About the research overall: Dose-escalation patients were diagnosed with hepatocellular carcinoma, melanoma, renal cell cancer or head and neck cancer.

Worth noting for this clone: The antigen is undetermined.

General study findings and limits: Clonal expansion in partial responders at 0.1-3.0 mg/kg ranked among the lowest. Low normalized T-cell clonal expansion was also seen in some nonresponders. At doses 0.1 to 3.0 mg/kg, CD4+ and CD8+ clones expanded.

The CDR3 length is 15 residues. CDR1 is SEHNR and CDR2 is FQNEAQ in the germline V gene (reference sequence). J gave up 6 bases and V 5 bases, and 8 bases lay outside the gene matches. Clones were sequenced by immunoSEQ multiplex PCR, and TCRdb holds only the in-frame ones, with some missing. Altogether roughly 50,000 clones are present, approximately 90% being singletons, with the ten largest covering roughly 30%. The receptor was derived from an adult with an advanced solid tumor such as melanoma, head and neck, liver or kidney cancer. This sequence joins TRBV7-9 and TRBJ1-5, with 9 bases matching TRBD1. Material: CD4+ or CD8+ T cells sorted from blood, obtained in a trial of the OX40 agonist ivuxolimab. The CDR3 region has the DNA TGTGCCAGCAGCCAGGGACAGGGTGAGGTTCAGCCCCAGCATTTT. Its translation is CASSQGQGEVQPQHF. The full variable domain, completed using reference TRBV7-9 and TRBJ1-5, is DTGVSQNPRHKITKRGQNVTFRCDPISEHNRLYWYRQTLGQGPEFLTYFQNEAQLEKSRLLSDRFSAERPKGSFSTLEIQRTEQGDSAMYLCASSQGQGEVQPQHFGDGTRLSIL.